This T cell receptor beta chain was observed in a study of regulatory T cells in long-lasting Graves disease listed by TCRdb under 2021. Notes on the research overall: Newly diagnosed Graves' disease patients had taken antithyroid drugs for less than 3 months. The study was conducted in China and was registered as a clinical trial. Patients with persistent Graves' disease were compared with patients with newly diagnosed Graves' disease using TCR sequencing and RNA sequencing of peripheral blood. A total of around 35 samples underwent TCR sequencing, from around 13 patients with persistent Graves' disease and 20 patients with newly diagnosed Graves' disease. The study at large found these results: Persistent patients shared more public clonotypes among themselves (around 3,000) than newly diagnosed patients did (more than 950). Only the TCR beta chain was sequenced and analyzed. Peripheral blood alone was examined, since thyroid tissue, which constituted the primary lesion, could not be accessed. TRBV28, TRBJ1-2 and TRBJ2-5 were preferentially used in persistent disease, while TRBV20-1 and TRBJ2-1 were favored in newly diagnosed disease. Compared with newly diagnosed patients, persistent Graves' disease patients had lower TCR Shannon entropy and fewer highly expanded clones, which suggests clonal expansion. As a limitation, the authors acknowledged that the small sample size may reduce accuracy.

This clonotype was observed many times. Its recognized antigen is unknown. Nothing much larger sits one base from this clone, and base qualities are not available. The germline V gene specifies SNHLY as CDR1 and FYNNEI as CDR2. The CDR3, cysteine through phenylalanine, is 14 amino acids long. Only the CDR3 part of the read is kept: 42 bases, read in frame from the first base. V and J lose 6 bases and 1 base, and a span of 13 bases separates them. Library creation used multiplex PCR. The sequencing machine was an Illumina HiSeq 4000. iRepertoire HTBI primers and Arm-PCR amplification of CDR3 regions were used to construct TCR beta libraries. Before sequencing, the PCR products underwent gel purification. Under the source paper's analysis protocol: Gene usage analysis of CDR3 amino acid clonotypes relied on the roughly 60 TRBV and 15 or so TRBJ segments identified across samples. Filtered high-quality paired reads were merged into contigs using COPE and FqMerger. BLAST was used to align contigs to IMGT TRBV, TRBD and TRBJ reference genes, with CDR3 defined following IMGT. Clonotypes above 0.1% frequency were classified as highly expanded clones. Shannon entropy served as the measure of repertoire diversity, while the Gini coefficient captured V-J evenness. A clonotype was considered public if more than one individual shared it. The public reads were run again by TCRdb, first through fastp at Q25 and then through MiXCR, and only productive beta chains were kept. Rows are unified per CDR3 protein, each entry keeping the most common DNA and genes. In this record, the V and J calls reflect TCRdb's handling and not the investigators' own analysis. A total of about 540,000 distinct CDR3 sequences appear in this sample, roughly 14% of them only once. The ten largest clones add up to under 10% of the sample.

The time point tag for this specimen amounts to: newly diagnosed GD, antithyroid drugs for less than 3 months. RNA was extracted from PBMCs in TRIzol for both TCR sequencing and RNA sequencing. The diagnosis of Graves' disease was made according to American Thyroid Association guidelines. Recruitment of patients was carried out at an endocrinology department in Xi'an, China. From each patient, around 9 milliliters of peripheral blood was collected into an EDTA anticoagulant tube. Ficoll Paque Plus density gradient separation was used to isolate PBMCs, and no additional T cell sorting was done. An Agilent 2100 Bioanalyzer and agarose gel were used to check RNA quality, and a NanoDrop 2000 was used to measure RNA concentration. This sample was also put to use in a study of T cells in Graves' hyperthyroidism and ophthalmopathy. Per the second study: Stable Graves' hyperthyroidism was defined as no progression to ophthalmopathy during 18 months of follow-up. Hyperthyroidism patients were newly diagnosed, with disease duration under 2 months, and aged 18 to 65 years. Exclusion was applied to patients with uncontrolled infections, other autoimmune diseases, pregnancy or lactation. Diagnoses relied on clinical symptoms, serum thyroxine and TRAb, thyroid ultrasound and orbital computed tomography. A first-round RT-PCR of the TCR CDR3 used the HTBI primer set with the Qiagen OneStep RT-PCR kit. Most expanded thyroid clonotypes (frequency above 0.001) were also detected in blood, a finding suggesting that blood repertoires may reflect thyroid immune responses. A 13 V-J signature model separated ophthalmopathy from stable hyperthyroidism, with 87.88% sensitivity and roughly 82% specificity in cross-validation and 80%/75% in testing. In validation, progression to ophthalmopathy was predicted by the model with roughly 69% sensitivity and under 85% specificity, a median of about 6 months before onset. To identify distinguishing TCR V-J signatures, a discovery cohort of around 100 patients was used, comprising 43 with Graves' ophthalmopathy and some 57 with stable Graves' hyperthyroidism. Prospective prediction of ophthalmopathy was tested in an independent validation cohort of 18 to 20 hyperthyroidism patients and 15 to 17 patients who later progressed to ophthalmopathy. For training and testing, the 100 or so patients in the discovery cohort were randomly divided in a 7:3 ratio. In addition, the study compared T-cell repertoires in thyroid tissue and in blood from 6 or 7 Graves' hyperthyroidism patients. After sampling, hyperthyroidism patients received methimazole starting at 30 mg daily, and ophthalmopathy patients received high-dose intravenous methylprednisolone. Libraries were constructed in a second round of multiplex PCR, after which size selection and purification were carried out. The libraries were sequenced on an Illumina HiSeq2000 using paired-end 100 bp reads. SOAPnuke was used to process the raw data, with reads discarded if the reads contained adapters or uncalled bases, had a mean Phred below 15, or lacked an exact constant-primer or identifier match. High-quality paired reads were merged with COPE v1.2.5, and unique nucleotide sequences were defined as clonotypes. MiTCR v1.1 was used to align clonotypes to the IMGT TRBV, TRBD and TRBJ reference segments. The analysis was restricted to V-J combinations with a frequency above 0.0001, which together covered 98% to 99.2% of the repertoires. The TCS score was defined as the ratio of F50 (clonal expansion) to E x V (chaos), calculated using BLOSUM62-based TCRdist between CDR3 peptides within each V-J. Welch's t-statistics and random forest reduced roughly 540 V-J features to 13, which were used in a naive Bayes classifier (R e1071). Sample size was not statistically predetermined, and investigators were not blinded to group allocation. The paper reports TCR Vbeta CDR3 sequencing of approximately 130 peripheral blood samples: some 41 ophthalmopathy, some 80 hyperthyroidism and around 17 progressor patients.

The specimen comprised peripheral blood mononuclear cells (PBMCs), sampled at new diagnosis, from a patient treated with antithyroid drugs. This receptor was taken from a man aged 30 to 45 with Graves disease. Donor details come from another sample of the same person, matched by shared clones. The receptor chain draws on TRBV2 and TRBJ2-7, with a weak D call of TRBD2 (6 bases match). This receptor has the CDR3 CASSDSGGSYEQYF. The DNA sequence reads TGTGCCAGCAGCGATAGCGGTGGATCCTACGAGCAGTACTTC.